This T cell receptor (beta chain) was identified during a study of T cell repertoires in ileal Crohn's disease. Study in general: Every patient was operated on for stricturing (approximately 60%) or penetrating (approximately 39%) complications. Biopsies of inflamed ileum from the surgical specimen form M0 samples. Notes on the study in general: Clonal expansions were more frequent in active smokers than non-smokers at surgery.

The time point is: inflamed ileum from the surgical specimen. TCRdb's table, derived via immunoSEQ multiplex PCR, lists solely in-frame clones and lacks some. The table lists fewer than 5,000 clones, 76% of them singletons. A word on this clone: The antigen remains unidentified.

Input material: ileal tissue. The clonotype originates from an adult with Crohn's disease.

CDR3 nucleotide sequence: TGTGCCAGCAGCGTAGGACCTAGGAAATCCGAGCAGTACTTC. Translated: CASSVGPRKSEQYF. The V and J genes are TRBV9 and TRBJ2-7; D is undetermined. V lost 0 bases, J lost 6 bases, and 13 bases lay in between. The germline gives CDR1 SGDLS, CDR2 YYNGEE. The CDR3 is made up of 14 amino acids.